This is a list of T cell receptor beta chains from one sample in a study of response to subunit inactivated influenza vaccine. MiXCR, applied by TCRdb to the RT-PCR reads, yields one record per CDR3 protein. The table records under 200,000 distinct CDR3 sequences, about 10% of them present only once. The material was CD8+ T cells sorted from PBMCs, obtained less than 25 months after vaccination. Receptors originate from a man aged 45 to 70 who received an inactivated influenza vaccine. The CDR3 runs from the conserved cysteine through the conserved F or W. The D gene is left open where the match is weak. Only some rows state a clone size, as once, few, many or a class for expanded clones.

size,D,length,V,J,CDR3,DNA
few,TRBD2,14,TRBV7-2,TRBJ2-7,CASRGTSGSYEQYF,TGTGCCAGCAGGGGTACTAGCGGCTCCTACGAGCAGTACTTC
many,TRBD2,15,TRBV27,TRBJ2-3,CASSLIRGGTDTQYF,TGTGCCAGCAGTTTAATACGGGGGGGCACAGATACGCAGTATTTT
-,-,16,TRBV4-2,TRBJ2-2,CASSQEQGRNTGELFF,TGTGCCAGCAGCCAAGAGCAGGGAAGGAACACCGGGGAGCTGTTTTTT
many,-,15,TRBV15,TRBJ2-5,CATSRAGSPQETQYF,TGTGCCACCAGCAGAGCGGGCAGCCCCCAAGAGACCCAGTACTTC
few,-,12,TRBV20-1,TRBJ1-1,CRGLAMNTEAFF,TGCAGGGGACTCGCTATGAACACTGAAGCTTTCTTT
few,-,13,TRBV29-1,TRBJ1-5,CSVVDGNNQPQHF,TGCAGCGTTGTTGACGGAAACAATCAGCCCCAGCATTTT
-,-,11,TRBV11-2,TRBJ2-2,CASSYNGELFF,TGTGCCAGCAGCTACAACGGGGAGCTGTTTTTT
many,TRBD2,14,TRBV7-2,TRBJ2-1,CASSLGTSGHEQFF,TGTGCCAGCAGCTTGGGGACTAGCGGGCATGAGCAGTTCTTC
many,TRBD1,14,TRBV12-3/TRBV12-4,TRBJ2-1,CASREKDRGGEQFF,TGTGCCAGCAGAGAGAAGGACAGGGGGGGTGAGCAGTTCTTC
-,TRBD2,17,TRBV7-2,TRBJ2-3,CASSFPLLAGGSHTQYF,TGTGCCAGCAGCTTTCCTCTCCTAGCGGGAGGATCCCATACGCAGTATTTT
-,-,13,TRBV27,TRBJ2-1,CASSFSDSHEQFF,TGTGCCAGCAGTTTCAGCGATTCCCATGAGCAGTTCTTC
-,-,13,TRBV27,TRBJ2-7,CASSLSSGHEQYF,TGTGCCAGCAGTTTATCTTCAGGGCATGAGCAGTACTTC
few,-,14,TRBV7-8,TRBJ2-2,CASSLISSTGELFF,TGTGCCAGCAGCTTAATCAGTTCCACCGGGGAGCTGTTTTTT
few,-,17,TRBV4-2,TRBJ2-1,CASSQDWGGGPNDEQFF,TGTGCCAGCAGCCAAGATTGGGGCGGGGGCCCCAATGATGAGCAGTTCTTC
few,-,12,TRBV9,TRBJ2-1,CASSVVQNEQFF,TGTGCCAGCAGCGTAGTCCAGAATGAGCAGTTCTTC
few,-,14,TRBV7-8,TRBJ2-3,CASSLGTGGDTQYF,TGTGCCAGCAGCTTAGGGACAGGAGGGGATACGCAGTATTTT
few,-,15,TRBV4-1,TRBJ2-3,CASTLRGAGTDTQYF,TGCGCCAGCACTCTTAGGGGGGCCGGCACAGATACGCAGTATTTT
few,-,13,TRBV20-1,TRBJ2-1,CSARGWAYNEQFF,TGCAGTGCTAGAGGATGGGCCTACAATGAGCAGTTCTTC
-,-,14,TRBV28,TRBJ2-1,CASSLWGEYNEQFF,TGTGCCAGCAGTTTATGGGGAGAATACAATGAGCAGTTCTTC
few,TRBD2,14,TRBV11-2,TRBJ2-5,CASSRWGGEETQYF,TGTGCCAGCAGCCGGTGGGGAGGGGAAGAGACCCAGTACTTC
-,TRBD2,15,TRBV7-8,TRBJ2-3,CASSAGLAGIATQYF,TGTGCCAGCAGCGCGGGACTAGCGGGAATTGCTACGCAGTATTTT
few,TRBD1,13,TRBV6-1,TRBJ2-1,CASSPGQGSEQFF,TGTGCCAGCAGTCCGGGACAGGGTAGTGAGCAGTTCTTC
few,-,13,TRBV12-3/TRBV12-4,TRBJ1-4,CASSPQDNEKLFF,TGTGCCAGCAGTCCTCAGGATAATGAAAAACTGTTTTTT
few,TRBD1,14,TRBV12-3/TRBV12-4,TRBJ2-7,CASSFWTGGYEQYF,TGTGCCAGCAGTTTTTGGACAGGGGGATACGAGCAGTACTTC
-,-,15,TRBV7-9,TRBJ2-5,CASSFGGTSQETQYF,TGTGCCAGCAGCTTTGGAGGGACATCCCAAGAGACCCAGTACTTC
few,-,14,TRBV29-1,TRBJ2-5,CSGGGQAKQETQYF,TGCAGCGGGGGGGGACAGGCTAAACAAGAGACCCAGTACTTC
-,-,14,TRBV28,TRBJ2-1,CASSPSRVLDEQFF,TGTGCCAGCTCCCCTTCCAGGGTGCTGGATGAGCAGTTCTTC
-,TRBD1,14,TRBV28,TRBJ2-7,CASSDRGLTGEQYF,TGTGCCAGCAGTGACAGGGGGCTCACCGGCGAGCAGTACTTC
-,-,15,TRBV15,TRBJ1-5,CATKQGIYSNQPQHF,TGTGCCACCAAACAGGGAATATATAGCAATCAGCCCCAGCATTTT
-,-,13,TRBV7-9,TRBJ1-1,CASGWALGTEAFF,TGTGCCAGCGGTTGGGCCTTGGGCACTGAAGCTTTCTTT
many,TRBD2,16,TRBV27,TRBJ2-7,CASSPIAGAGSYEQYF,TGTGCCAGCAGTCCCATAGCGGGAGCCGGCTCCTACGAGCAGTACTTC
few,-,12,TRBV7-9,TRBJ2-7,CASSFLGSEQYF,TGTGCCAGCAGCTTTCTAGGCAGCGAGCAGTACTTC
-,-,16,TRBV14,TRBJ2-3,CASSQFGLLNTDTQYF,TGTGCCAGCAGCCAATTTGGCCTTCTCAACACAGATACGCAGTATTTT
many,TRBD2,21,TRBV11-1,TRBJ2-2,CASSLIRGDGLAGLNTGELFF,TGTGCCAGCAGCTTAATTAGGGGGGACGGACTAGCGGGCCTGAACACCGGGGAGCTGTTTTTT
few,-,11,TRBV14,TRBJ1-1,CASSQGTQAFF,TGTGCCAGCAGCCAAGGAACACAAGCTTTCTTT
few,-,15,TRBV6-2/TRBV6-3,TRBJ2-1,CASSYGQGGYNEQFF,TGTGCCAGCAGTTACGGGCAGGGGGGCTACAATGAGCAGTTCTTC
few,-,14,TRBV7-9,TRBJ2-7,CASSLVGGIYEQYF,TGTGCCAGCAGCTTAGTTGGCGGGATTTACGAGCAGTACTTC
-,TRBD2,15,TRBV6-1,TRBJ2-3,CASTSTWTSGDTQYF,TGTGCCAGCACCTCAACCTGGACTAGCGGAGATACGCAGTATTTT
many,-,15,TRBV12-3/TRBV12-4,TRBJ2-2,CASSSAAPGPGELFF,TGTGCCAGCAGCTCCGCGGCCCCGGGTCCCGGGGAGCTGTTTTTT
few,TRBD2,16,TRBV9,TRBJ2-3,CASSRGTSGSIDTQYF,TGTGCCAGCAGCCGTGGGACTAGCGGGAGTATAGATACGCAGTATTTT
many,-,12,TRBV5-1,TRBJ2-7,CASSPNGSEQYF,TGCGCCAGCAGCCCCAACGGGAGCGAGCAGTACTTC
many,-,16,TRBV4-1,TRBJ2-1,CASSQTGTPSYNEQFF,TGCGCCAGCAGCCAGACCGGGACACCTTCCTACAATGAGCAGTTCTTC
-,-,12,TRBV11-1,TRBJ2-1,CASSRSINEQFF,TGTGCCAGCAGCAGGTCCATCAATGAGCAGTTCTTC
-,TRBD1,13,TRBV29-1,TRBJ1-1,CSVEEGTGGEAFF,TGCAGCGTTGAAGAAGGTACAGGGGGTGAAGCTTTCTTC
few,TRBD2,16,TRBV16,TRBJ2-5,CASSQWLAGTQETQYF,TGTGCCAGCAGCCAATGGCTAGCGGGAACCCAAGAGACCCAGTACTTC
-,-,18,TRBV11-2,TRBJ1-2,CASSLGPVTRISNYGYTF,TGTGCCAGCAGCTTAGGACCCGTAACTAGAATCTCTAACTATGGCTACACCTTC
few,-,13,TRBV19,TRBJ2-1,CASSMNSYNEQFF,TGTGCCAGTAGTATGAACTCCTACAATGAGCAGTTCTTC